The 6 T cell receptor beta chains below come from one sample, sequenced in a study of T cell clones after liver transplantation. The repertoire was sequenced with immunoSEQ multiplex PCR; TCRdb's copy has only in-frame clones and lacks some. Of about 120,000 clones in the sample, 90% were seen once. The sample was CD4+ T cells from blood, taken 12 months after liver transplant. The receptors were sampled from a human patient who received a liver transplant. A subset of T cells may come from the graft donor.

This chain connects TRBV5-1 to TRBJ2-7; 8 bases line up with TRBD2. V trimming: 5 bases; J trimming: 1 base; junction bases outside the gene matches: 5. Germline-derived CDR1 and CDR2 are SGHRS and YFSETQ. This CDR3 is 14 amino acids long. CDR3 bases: TGCGCCAGCAGACTAACTAGCGGTTCCTACGAGCAGTACTTC. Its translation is CASRLTSGSYEQYF.

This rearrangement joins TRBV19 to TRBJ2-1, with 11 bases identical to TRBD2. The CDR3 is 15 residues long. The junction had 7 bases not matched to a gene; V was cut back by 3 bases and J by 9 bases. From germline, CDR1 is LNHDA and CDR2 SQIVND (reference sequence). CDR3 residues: CASSIGVAGGTEQFF. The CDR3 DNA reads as TGTGCCAGTAGTATTGGAGTAGCGGGAGGGACTGAGCAGTTCTTC. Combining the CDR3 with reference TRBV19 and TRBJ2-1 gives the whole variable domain DGGITQSPKYLFRKEGQNVTLSCEQNLNHDAMYWYRQDPGQGLRLIYYSQIVNDFQKGDIAEGYSVSREKKESFPLTVTSAQKNPTAFYLCASSIGVAGGTEQFFGPGTRLTVL.

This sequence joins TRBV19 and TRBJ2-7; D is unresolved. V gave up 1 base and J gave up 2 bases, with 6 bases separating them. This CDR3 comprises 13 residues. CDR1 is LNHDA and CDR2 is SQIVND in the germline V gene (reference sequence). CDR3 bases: TGTGCCAGTAGTATAGGGGCAGCCTACGAGCAGTACTTC. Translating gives CASSIGAAYEQYF.

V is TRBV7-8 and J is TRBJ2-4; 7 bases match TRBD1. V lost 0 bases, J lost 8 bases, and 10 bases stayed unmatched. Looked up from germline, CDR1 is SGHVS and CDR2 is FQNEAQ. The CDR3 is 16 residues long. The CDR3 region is CASSLARGGYGDIQYF. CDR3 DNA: TGTGCCAGCAGCTTAGCCCGAGGGGGCTATGGGGACATTCAGTACTTC.

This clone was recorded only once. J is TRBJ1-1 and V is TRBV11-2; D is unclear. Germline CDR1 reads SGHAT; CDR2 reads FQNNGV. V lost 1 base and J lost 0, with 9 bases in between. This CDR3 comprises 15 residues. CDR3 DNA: TGTGCCAGCAGCTTAGTAGGTGGGGTGAACACTGAAGCTTTCTTT. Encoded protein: CASSLVGGVNTEAFF.

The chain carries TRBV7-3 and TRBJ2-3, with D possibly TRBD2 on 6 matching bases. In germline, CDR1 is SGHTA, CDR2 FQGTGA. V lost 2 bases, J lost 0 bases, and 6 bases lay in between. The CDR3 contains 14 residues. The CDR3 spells CASSLRGSTDTQYF. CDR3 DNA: TGTGCCAGCAGCTTACGGGGGAGCACAGATACGCAGTATTTT.